This T cell receptor (beta chain) was retrieved from a study of OX40 agonist ivuxolimab in advanced cancers. Study as a whole: A male proportion of about 84% was recorded, with mean age approximately 60 years and range about 20 to 79. Findings of the study overall: Among the lowest peripheral clonal expansion occurred in 0.1-3.0 mg/kg partial responders. At doses 0.1 to 3.0 mg/kg, CD4+ and CD8+ clones expanded.

On this clone: Antigen unknown.

The CDR3 is 15 residues long. V was shortened by 6 bases and J by 2 bases, with 16 bases between the two germline ends. Per germline, CDR1 MNHNS and CDR2 SASEGT. Some clones are missing from TCRdb's copy, which holds only in-frame ones; the method was immunoSEQ multiplex PCR. The table has approximately 66,000 clones, 80% to 85% seen once. Source: CD4+ or CD8+ T cells sorted from blood, taken in a trial of the OX40 agonist ivuxolimab. The chain couples TRBV6-1 to TRBJ2-5; D remains unclear. The receptor's source is an adult with an advanced solid tumor such as melanoma, head and neck, liver or kidney cancer. The CDR3 spells CASRDLFTSQETQYF. The CDR3 DNA reads TGTGCCAGCAGGGACCTCTTTACTTCACAAGAGACCCAGTACTTC.